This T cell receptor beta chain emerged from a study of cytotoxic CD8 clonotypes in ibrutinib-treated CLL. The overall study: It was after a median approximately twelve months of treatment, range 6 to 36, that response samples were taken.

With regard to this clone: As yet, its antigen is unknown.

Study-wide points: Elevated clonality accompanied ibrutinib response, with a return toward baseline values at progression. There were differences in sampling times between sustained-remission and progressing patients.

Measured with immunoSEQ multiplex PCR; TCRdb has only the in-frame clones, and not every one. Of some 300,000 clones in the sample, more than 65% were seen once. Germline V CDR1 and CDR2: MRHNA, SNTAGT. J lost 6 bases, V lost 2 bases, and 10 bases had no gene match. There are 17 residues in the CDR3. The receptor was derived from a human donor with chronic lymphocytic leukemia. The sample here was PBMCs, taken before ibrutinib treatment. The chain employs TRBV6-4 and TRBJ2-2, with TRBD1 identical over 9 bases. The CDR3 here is CASSDGTGSPNAGELFF. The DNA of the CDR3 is TGTGCCAGCAGTGACGGGACAGGGAGCCCCAACGCCGGGGAGCTGTTTTTT.